Listed below are T cell receptor beta chains from one sample, sequenced in a study of blood T cells in healthy people across ages. TCRdb ran MiXCR on the 5' RACE reads and lists one entry per CDR3 protein. This sample carries approximately 800,000 distinct CDR3 sequences, roughly 35% of them seen once, and the ten largest clones take roughly 13%. Sequences were obtained from blood. These receptors originate from a man younger than 35 in good health. Both conserved end residues are part of each CDR3. A D gene is named only where the DNA matches it firmly. For some rows the clone size is stated as once, few or many, or as a class when expanded; others skip it.

.	TRBV9	TRBD1	TRBJ1-1	CASSADRVMNTEAFF	TGTGCCAGCAGCGCCGACAGGGTAATGAACACTGAAGCTTTCTTT
many	TRBV13	.	TRBJ1-2	CASSRKDSRYLLGYTF	TGTGCCAGCAGCAGAAAGGACAGCCGGTACCTATTGGGCTACACCTTC
few	TRBV4-3	.	TRBJ2-2	CASSQDGSLPPSGELFF	TGCGCCAGCAGCCAAGATGGGAGCCTACCCCCCAGCGGGGAGCTGTTTTTT
.	TRBV20-1	.	TRBJ2-7	CSARLHYEQYF	TGCAGTGCTAGATTGCACTACGAGCAGTACTTC
many	TRBV4-3	.	TRBJ2-6	CASSQGVLFSGANVLTF	TGCGCCAGCAGCCAAGGTGTCCTATTCTCTGGGGCCAACGTCCTGACTTTC
.	TRBV4-2	.	TRBJ2-5	CASSQDRRGVQEETQYF	TGTGCCAGCAGCCAAGATCGGAGGGGCGTCCAGGAGGAGACCCAGTACTTC
.	TRBV2	TRBD1	TRBJ2-1	CASRVDRGPYNEQFF	TGTGCCAGCAGAGTAGACAGGGGTCCCTACAATGAGCAGTTCTTC
few	TRBV20-1	.	TRBJ1-4	CSASPRTGYNEKLFF	TGCAGTGCTAGTCCCCGGACCGGGTATAATGAAAAACTGTTTTTT
.	TRBV20-1	TRBD1	TRBJ1-2	CSAPGQTVANGYTF	TGCAGTGCTCCGGGACAGACGGTTGCCAATGGCTACACCTTC
.	TRBV11-2	TRBD1	TRBJ2-3	CASCWTGLREDTQYF	TGTGCCAGCTGCTGGACAGGGCTGCGAGAAGATACGCAGTATTTT
.	TRBV12-3/TRBV12-4	.	TRBJ2-1	CASSPGGSAGYNEQFF	TGTGCCAGCAGTCCCGGGGGTAGTGCGGGCTACAATGAGCAGTTCTTC
.	TRBV5-1	.	TRBJ1-1	CASSLGGFVDTEAFF	TGCGCCAGCAGTCTTGGGGGGTTTGTGGACACTGAAGCTTTCTTT
few	TRBV15	.	TRBJ2-5	CATSRVSRGKETQYF	TGTGCCACCAGCAGAGTTTCCCGGGGGAAAGAGACCCAGTACTTC
few	TRBV20-1	.	TRBJ1-1	CSARDWTNTEAFF	TGCAGTGCCCGAGATTGGACCAACACTGAAGCTTTCTTT
once	TRBV5-5	TRBD1	TRBJ1-1	CASSRKLRQGAEAFF	TGTGCCAGCAGCCGCAAACTGAGACAGGGCGCTGAAGCTTTCTTT
once	TRBV5-6	.	TRBJ1-5	CASSLGTDTRYQPQHF	TGTGCCAGCAGCTTGGGGACCGACACACGATATCAGCCCCAGCATTTT
.	TRBV6-5	.	TRBJ2-1	CASSDGGNNEQFF	TGTGCCAGCAGTGACGGGGGTAACAATGAGCAGTTCTTC
.	TRBV20-1	TRBD2	TRBJ2-4	CSARKGGGGGPVAKNIQYF	TGCAGTGCTAGGAAAGGAGGCGGGGGTGGCCCCGTAGCCAAAAACATTCAGTACTTC
.	TRBV20-1	TRBD1	TRBJ1-1	CGTTDRGGTEAFF	TGCGGTACAACGGACAGGGGAGGAACTGAAGCTTTCTTT
.	TRBV20-1	.	TRBJ1-5	CSARVAPEPYQPQHF	TGCAGTGCTAGGGTGGCACCCGAGCCTTATCAGCCCCAGCATTTT
.	TRBV14	.	TRBJ1-2	CASSQNPTGLRTSGYGYTF	TGTGCCAGCAGCCAAAATCCTACCGGCCTGAGGACAAGCGGCTATGGCTACACCTTC
.	TRBV7-9	.	TRBJ2-5	CASSLVRAAKETQYF	TGTGCCAGCAGCTTAGTACGGGCAGCTAAAGAGACCCAGTACTTC
few	TRBV12-3/TRBV12-4	.	TRBJ2-6	CASSRHSYVLTF	TGTGCCAGCAGTCGCCATAGCTACGTCCTGACTTTC
.	TRBV3-1	.	TRBJ2-1	CASSLIREGNNEQFF	TGTGCCAGCAGCTTGATACGGGAAGGCAATAATGAGCAGTTCTTC
few	TRBV12-3/TRBV12-4	TRBD2	TRBJ2-7	CASRTGLAGEYF	TGTGCCAGCAGGACGGGACTAGCGGGAGAGTACTTC
.	TRBV20-1	.	TRBJ1-1	CRKDKNTEAFF	TGCAGGAAGGACAAGAACACTGAAGCTTTCTTT
.	TRBV11-2	.	TRBJ2-1	CASSSENPYWDIRDLRSYNEQFF	TGTGCCAGCAGCTCAGAAAACCCGTACTGGGACATACGGGACCTCCGCTCCTACAATGAGCAGTTCTTC
.	TRBV7-9	TRBD2	TRBJ2-1	CASSLSGTSNEQFF	TGTGCCAGCAGCCTATCGGGGACTAGCAATGAGCAGTTCTTC